Given below is one TCR beta chain in context. Antigen unknown. These data come from a study of cytomegalovirus exposure and HLA in healthy donors. Overall study: Tens of millions of unique TCRs, all from HLA-typed donors, were included in an early release of the data. The study, taken as a whole, reports: As immune exposure information, only CMV serostatus was available. According to a later analysis, donors in an Asian-associated ancestry cluster reportedly had fewer N-insertions than the roughly 720-donor mean.

V was cut by 5 bases and J by 2 bases, with 18 bases left in between. Germline V gene sequence: CDR1 MDHEN, CDR2 SYDVKM. The CDR3 is 16 amino acids. In the PCR, 60 Vbeta and 13 Jbeta primers were used. This table comes from immunoSEQ multiplex PCR, and its TCRdb copy is limited to in-frame clones, with some not included. The sample has more than 150,000 clones, roughly 77% seen once. The receptor's source is a woman aged 25 to 39 in good health and CMV-seropositive. The sequencing sample was made of PBMCs. This chain joins TRBV28 and TRBJ1-1, with D perhaps matching TRBD1 (5 bases). CDR3 DNA: TGTGCCAGCAGTGACCCAATAAACAGGTCCAACACTGAAGCTTTCTTT. This codes for CASSDPINRSNTEAFF.